This T cell receptor beta chain was identified during a study of cytomegalovirus exposure and HLA in healthy donors. Profiled with immunoSEQ multiplex PCR; TCRdb holds only in-frame clones, not every one. The repertoire consists of 200,000 to 300,000 clones, with 90% occurring once and the leading ten covering 3.1%. The material sequenced was PBMCs. The sequence derives from a woman in her thirties in good health and CMV-seronegative.

This CDR3 reads CASMGTGGWSQPQHF. For the CDR3, the DNA is TGTGCCAGCATGGGGACAGGGGGCTGGAGTCAGCCCCAGCATTTT. The chain employs TRBV6-1 and TRBJ1-5, with 12 bases that match TRBD1. Germline CDR1 and CDR2: MNHNS and SASEGT. CDR3 length: 15 amino acids. V dropped 7 bases and J dropped 6; count of bases not matched to a gene: 7.